This T cell receptor beta chain was obtained from a study of shared clonotypes between healthy human individuals. Study-level results: The naive CD4 repertoires of a handful of donors were compared, and approximately 4.5% of clonotypes were shared.

About this clone: Its antigen is not identified.

Repertoires were generated with immunoSEQ multiplex PCR, while TCRdb's copy carries only in-frame clones and drops some. The sample contains about 680,000 clones, roughly 73% of which appear only once. The CDR3 covers 16 residues. Material: memory CD4+ T cells sorted from blood. Subset specified: CD45RA-negative fraction. The chain links TRBV1 to TRBJ1-3. TRBV1 is listed as a pseudogene. The sequence came from a woman in her thirties in good health. CDR3 in DNA: TGCACCAGCAGCCAAGATAGTGGGGAATCTGGAAACACCATATATTTT. It yields the protein CTSSQDSGESGNTIYF.